The 25 T cell receptor beta chains reported below all come from one sample, sequenced in a study of shared T cell receptors in the human thymus (dated by TCRdb to 2020 to 2022). The library was produced with the immunoSEQ multiplex PCR assay. Here the immuneACCESS table is served through TCRdb, limited to in-frame sequences with V and J called. Missing clones are a known gap in these copies; in checked studies unresolved V genes cover under half, and the rest lacks a known reason. The sample table contains about 380,000 clones; only one count was recorded for approximately 95% of them. Around 0.019% of the sample goes to the ten largest clones. The material sequenced was thymocytes. The receptor source for this set is a human donor.

This clone was recorded only once. The chain couples TRBV5-6 to TRBJ2-7; perhaps TRBD2 as D (6 bases). CDR1 and CDR2 from the germline V gene are SGHDT and YYEEEE. V lost 5 bases, J lost 2 bases, and 17 bases lay in between. The CDR3 covers 15 residues. CDR3 sequence: CASSSLGREAYEQYF. Here the CDR3 DNA reads TGTGCCAGCAGTTCCCTCGGCAGGGAGGCCTACGAGCAGTACTTC.

The chain recombines TRBV28 with TRBJ2-4; possible D gene TRBD1, 6 bases. The CDR3 length is 13 residues. Germline CDR1 is MDHEN and CDR2 is SYDVKM. V was pared by 3 bases and J by 9 bases, with 12 bases between. The CDR3 DNA reads TGTGCCAGCAGTTTCACCGGGACATCCATTCAGTACTTC. Protein product: CASSFTGTSIQYF.

The rearrangement joins TRBV4-1 to TRBJ1-6, with TRBD1 matching 8 bases. Trimming cost V 0 bases and J 5 bases; bases outside gene matches: 12. CDR1 and CDR2 (germline): MGHRA, YSYEKL. This CDR3 region has 19 residues. CDR3 sequence: CASSQEPPRLTGDNSPLHF. The CDR3 bases are TGCGCCAGCAGCCAAGAGCCACCCCGGTTGACAGGGGATAATTCACCCCTCCACTTT.

This clone occurred once. The chain is built from TRBV15 and TRBJ2-7; the D is unclear. V lost 5 bases and J lost 0, with 11 bases in between. CDR3 length: 14 residues. Germline V gene lookup returns CDR1 LNHNV and CDR2 YYDKDF (reference sequence). The CDR3 DNA is TGTGCCACCAGCCCATTCTGGAGCTCCTACGAGCAGTACTTC. It yields the protein CATSPFWSSYEQYF.

The CDR3, as DNA: TGTGCCAGCAGTGGAAGTAGCGGTTACTACAATGAGCAGTTCTTC. This gives the protein CASSGSSGYYNEQFF. This chain uses TRBV6-1 with TRBJ2-1, with D perhaps matching TRBD2 (6 bases). Germline CDR1 MNHNS, CDR2 SASEGT. The CDR3 consists of 15 residues. V was cut by 4 bases and J by 3 bases, with 13 bases left in between.

V and J are TRBV27 and TRBJ2-2; D may be TRBD2 (6 bases). V was cut by 3 bases and J by 6 bases, with 14 bases left in between. The CDR3 is made up of 15 amino acids. The germline V gene encodes CDR1 MNHEY and CDR2 SMNVEV (reference sequence). CDR3 coding DNA: TGTGCCAGCAGTTTCGAACGGGAGATCCCCGGGGAGCTGTTTTTT. Translated, it gives CASSFEREIPGELFF.

This chain joins TRBV4-3 and TRBJ2-7; TRBD2 is a possible D gene (6 bases). This CDR3 contains 17 residues. Trimming cost V 0 bases and J 2 bases, with 17 bases left between them. Germline V gives CDR1 LGHNA, CDR2 YSLEER. CDR3: CASSQDPGTRKTYEQYF. For the CDR3, the DNA is TGCGCCAGCAGCCAAGATCCGGGGACTCGGAAGACCTACGAGCAGTACTTC.

V is TRBV5-1 and J is TRBJ2-1; TRBD1 might be the D (5 bases). The germline CDR1 and CDR2 sequences are SGHRS and YFSETQ. The CDR3 runs 14 residues. V lost 3 bases, J lost 7 bases, and 14 bases lay in between. In DNA form, the CDR3 reads TGCGCCAGCAGCTGCCCCCCCGGACAAAATGAGCAGTTCTTC. Translation: CASSCPPGQNEQFF.

The V and J genes are TRBV9 and TRBJ2-7; TRBD1 aligns across 7 bases. The CDR3 has 18 amino acids. Germline V gene sequence: CDR1 SGDLS, CDR2 YYNGEE. Unmatched junction bases numbered 19, after V lost 0 bases and J lost 7 bases. For the CDR3, the DNA is TGTGCCAGCAGCGTAGCCCCACCCCGGGACAGCTTACCAGAAGAGCAGTACTTC. Translated, it gives CASSVAPPRDSLPEEQYF. The full variable domain, with the rest looked up from reference TRBV9 and TRBJ2-7, is DSGVTQTPKHLITATGQRVTLRCSPRSGDLSVYWYQQSLDQGLQFLIQYYNGEERAKGNILERFSAQQFPDLHSELNLSSLELGDSALYFCASSVAPPRDSLPEEQYFGPGTRLTVT.

The chain joins TRBV5-6 to TRBJ2-2; D gene ambiguous. Germline values: CDR1 SGHDT, CDR2 YYEEEE. The CDR3 extends over 14 amino acids. Deletions cut 1 base from V and 3 bases from J, with 7 bases between. The CDR3 nucleotides are TGTGCCAGCAGCTTGCGTCTTTACACCGGGGAGCTGTTTTTT. The encoded protein is CASSLRLYTGELFF.

Comment on this clone: The same CDR3 is also encoded by other DNA sequences in this sample. The chain uses TRBV28 and TRBJ2-7; no clear D. The CDR3 has 11 residues. Deletions cut 3 bases from V and 3 bases from J, with 3 bases between. Germline loops: CDR1 MDHEN, CDR2 SYDVKM. DNA for the CDR3: TGTGCCAGCAGTTTGGACTACGAGCAGTACTTC. It codes for CASSLDYEQYF. The full variable domain, its missing parts supplied by reference TRBV28 and TRBJ2-7, is DVKVTQSSRYLVKRTGEKVFLECVQDMDHENMFWYRQDPGLGLRLIYFSYDVKMKEKGDIPEGYSVSREKKERFSLILESASTNQTSMYLCASSLDYEQYFGPGTRLTVT.

This chain uses TRBV7-6 with TRBJ2-7; D not certain. The CDR3 spans 15 residues. The V end lost 5 bases, the J end lost 4 bases, and 18 bases lay between the germline ends. Germline lookup yields CDR1 SGHVS and CDR2 FNYEAQ. This CDR3 reads CASSPENKNHYEQYF. The CDR3, as DNA: TGTGCCAGCAGCCCGGAGAACAAAAACCATTACGAGCAGTACTTC.

The chain combines TRBV19 with TRBJ2-2; 7 nucleotides line up with TRBD2. V lost 2 bases to trimming and J lost 3 bases; unmatched junction nucleotides: 3. Germline loops: CDR1 LNHDA, CDR2 SQIVND (reference sequence). The CDR3 runs to 15 residues. CDR3 loop: CASSIRGRDTGELFF. The CDR3 DNA is TGTGCCAGTAGTATAAGAGGGAGGGACACCGGGGAGCTGTTTTTT.

This clone was seen only a few times. The V gene is TRBV5-4, the J gene TRBJ2-1; no clear D. The CDR3 contains 16 residues. Germline CDR1 and CDR2: SGHNT and YYREEE (reference sequence). The ends were cut back, 2 bases at V and 0 bases at J, with 12 bases in the middle. The CDR3: CASSLRAASSYNEQFF. In DNA form, the CDR3 reads TGTGCCAGCAGCTTACGGGCGGCCAGCTCCTACAATGAGCAGTTCTTC.

Here the CDR3 DNA reads TGTGCCAGCAGTTTACAATGGGACAGGGGTCTCAACGGGAGAAATGAGCAGTTCTTC. Its protein is CASSLQWDRGLNGRNEQFF. The V gene is TRBV28, the J gene TRBJ2-1; TRBD1 aligns across 10 bases. Germline values: CDR1 MDHEN, CDR2 SYDVKM. The CDR3 is 19 amino acids. Trimming at V came to 2 bases and at J to 7 bases, leaving 17 bases not matched to a gene.

This chain joins TRBV9 and TRBJ2-3; TRBD1 might be the D (6 bases). V lost 3 bases to trimming and J lost 0 bases, with 23 bases between them. The CDR3 loop spans 19 amino acids. Looked up from germline, CDR1 is SGDLS and CDR2 is YYNGEE. The CDR3, as DNA: TGTGCCAGCAGCGGCCCGGGACATCTAGTACCTTCTAGCACAGATACGCAGTATTTT. Translated, it gives CASSGPGHLVPSSTDTQYF.

The chain is built from TRBV12-2 and TRBJ1-5. TRBV12-2 is marked as a pseudogene. CDR3 length equals 14 residues. CDR3 DNA: TGTGCAAGTCGCTTCGGGGCGATCAATCAGCCCCAGCATTTT. This translates into CASRFGAINQPQHF.

The chain employs TRBV28 and TRBJ1-6, with D possibly being TRBD1 (6 bases). The length of the CDR3 is 14 residues. The germline CDR1 and CDR2 sequences are MDHEN and SYDVKM. The V and J ends lost 6 bases and 4 bases respectively, with 10 bases between them. The CDR3 DNA is TGTGCCAGCAGACAGACAGGATATAATTCACCCCTCCACTTT. This translates into CASRQTGYNSPLHF.

V is TRBV5-6 and J is TRBJ2-3, with 10 nucleotides matching TRBD2. Unmatched junction bases numbered 8, after V lost 1 base and J lost 0 bases. Germline lookup yields CDR1 SGHDT and CDR2 YYEEEE. The length of the CDR3 is 18 residues. As DNA, the CDR3 is TGTGCCAGCAGCTTGAAAGCGGGAGGGTGCACTAGCACAGATACGCAGTATTTT. Translated: CASSLKAGGCTSTDTQYF.

The chain has TRBV28 and TRBJ2-5; D possibly corresponds to TRBD1 (5 bases). The CDR3 sequence is 13 residues long. Germline V gives CDR1 MDHEN, CDR2 SYDVKM. V was pared by 5 bases and J by 8 bases, with 15 bases between. DNA of the CDR3: TGTGCCAGCAGTCCGCCCCAGACAGTAACCCAGTACTTC. Protein sequence: CASSPPQTVTQYF.

The V gene is TRBV11-2, the J gene TRBJ2-1, with 7 bases matching TRBD2. The CDR3 totals 18 residues. The germline gives CDR1 SGHAT, CDR2 FQNNGV. Unmatched junction bases numbered 13, after V lost 3 bases and J lost 2 bases. Here the CDR3 DNA reads TGTGCCAGCAGCTTCGGACTATACCGGGAGGCGACCTACAATGAGCAGTTCTTC. As protein: CASSFGLYREATYNEQFF.

The chain employs TRBV5-4 and TRBJ2-3; TRBD2 aligns across 7 bases. The CDR3 is 15 residues long. J was trimmed by 2 bases and V by 4 bases; bases with no gene match: 7. Per the germline V gene, CDR1 is SGHNT and CDR2 is YYREEE (reference sequence). The DNA of the CDR3 is TGTGCCAGCAGCCCAGAGAGCGGGACCACAGATACGCAGTATTTT. Translating it yields CASSPESGTTDTQYF.

The CDR3: CASSIETSGRKSLFNEQFF. CDR3 sequence (DNA): TGTGCCAGTAGTATAGAAACTAGCGGGAGGAAGTCGTTATTCAATGAGCAGTTCTTC. The chain carries TRBV19 and TRBJ2-1, with TRBD2 matching over 12 bases. The CDR3 length is 19 residues. V was clipped by 0 bases and J by 6 bases; unmatched bases: 12. The germline gives CDR1 LNHDA, CDR2 SQIVND (reference sequence).

V gene TRBV15 combines with J gene TRBJ2-2, with TRBD1 matching 9 bases. Trimming at V came to 0 bases and at J to 6 bases, leaving 5 bases not matched to a gene. CDR3 length: 16 amino acids. Germline V gives CDR1 LNHNV, CDR2 YYDKDF (reference sequence). Here the CDR3 reads CATSRDPGQGSGELFF. The CDR3 bases are TGTGCCACCAGCAGAGATCCGGGACAGGGCTCCGGGGAGCTGTTTTTT.

The chain links TRBV5-1 to TRBJ1-5, with D perhaps TRBD1 (5 bases). Trimming left V 1 base short and J 2 bases short, with 13 bases between. There are 16 residues in the CDR3. The germline gives CDR1 SGHRS, CDR2 YFSETQ. The CDR3 protein is CASSLCGTGCNQPQHF. As DNA, the CDR3 is TGCGCCAGCAGCTTGTGCGGCACAGGCTGCAATCAGCCCCAGCATTTT. Using reference TRBV5-1 and TRBJ1-5 for the parts outside the CDR3, the full variable domain is KAGVTQTPRYLIKTRGQQVTLSCSPISGHRSVSWYQQTPGQGLQFLFEYFSETQRNKGNFPGRFSGRQFSNSRSEMNVSTLELGDSALYLCASSLCGTGCNQPQHFGDGTRLSIL.